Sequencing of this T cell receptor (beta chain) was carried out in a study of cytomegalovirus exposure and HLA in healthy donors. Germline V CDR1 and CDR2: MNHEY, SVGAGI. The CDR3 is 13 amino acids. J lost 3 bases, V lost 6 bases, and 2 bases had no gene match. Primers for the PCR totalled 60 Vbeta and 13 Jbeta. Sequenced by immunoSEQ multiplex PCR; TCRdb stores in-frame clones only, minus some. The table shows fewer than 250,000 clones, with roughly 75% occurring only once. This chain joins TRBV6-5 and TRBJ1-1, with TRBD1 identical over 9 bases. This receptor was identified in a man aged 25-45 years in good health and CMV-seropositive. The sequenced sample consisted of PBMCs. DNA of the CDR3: TGTGCCAGCAGCCGGACAGGGGACACTGAAGCTTTCTTT. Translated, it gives CASSRTGDTEAFF.